These 2 T cell receptor beta chains came from one sample sequenced in a study of T cell changes during pregnancy in multiple sclerosis. TCRdb's table, derived via immunoSEQ multiplex PCR, lists solely in-frame clones and lacks some. Of about 80,000 clones in the sample, nearly 95% were seen once. The sample was peripheral blood, taken in the second trimester of pregnancy. These TCRs come from a female donor in good health, enrolled as a control in a pregnancy study.

The chain carries TRBV9 and TRBJ2-6; a possible D gene is TRBD2 (6 bases). The CDR3 is 16 amino acids. Germline lookup yields CDR1 SGDLS and CDR2 YYNGEE. With 4 bases removed from V and 0 bases from J, the gap between germline ends came to 11 bases. CDR3 in amino acids: CASSPGLLSGANVLTF. Written as DNA, the CDR3 is TGTGCCAGCAGCCCGGGACTGCTCTCTGGGGCCAACGTCCTGACTTTC.

The chain recombines TRBV5-4 with TRBJ1-1, with 8 nucleotides matching TRBD1. Germline V gene lookup returns CDR1 SGHNT and CDR2 YYREEE (reference sequence). J was trimmed by 5 bases and V by 4 bases; bases with no gene match: 7. The CDR3 totals 14 residues. Written as DNA, the CDR3 is TGTGCCAGCAGCACCCGACAGGGGTGGACTGAAGCTTTCTTT. Its translation is CASSTRQGWTEAFF.